This T cell receptor beta chain emerged from a study of shared clonotypes between healthy human individuals. Assay: immunoSEQ multiplex PCR; the TCRdb copy retains only in-frame clones and omits some. The repertoire holds approximately 980,000 clones, with 70% to 85% as singletons. This CDR3 is 12 amino acids long. Germline V lookup: CDR1 LNHDA, CDR2 SQIVND (reference sequence). V dropped 7 bases and J dropped 3; count of bases not matched to a gene: 1. The specimen was memory CD4+ T cells sorted from blood. The subset: CD45RA-negative fraction. The V and J genes are TRBV19 and TRBJ1-2; 8 nucleotides align to TRBD1. The TCR comes from a man aged 18 to 30 in good health. CDR3 sequence reads: CASTDRDYGYTF. The CDR3 DNA sequence: TGTGCCAGTACGGACAGGGACTATGGCTACACCTTC.